This is a list of T cell receptor beta chains from one sample in a study of CD8 T cells in Susac syndrome. A single record per CDR3 protein comes from TCRdb applying MiXCR to the immunoSEQ multiplex PCR reads. The sample yields around 300,000 distinct CDR3 sequences, over 75% seen once. The specimen sequenced was CD8+ T cells from PBMCs. The origin of the receptors is a human donor with multiple sclerosis. Each CDR3 is given with its conserved first and last residue. D genes are given only for firm matches. Clone size, where shown, is once, few, many, or a class for clones that have expanded.

abundance	j_gene	d_gene	v_gene	CDR3nt	CDR3aa
.	TRBJ2-1	.	TRBV20-1	TGCAGTGCTAGAGGTCCGGGACCGCTACCCTACAATGAGCAGTTCTTC	CSARGPGPLPYNEQFF
.	TRBJ1-1	.	TRBV4-1	TGCGCCAGCAGCCAAGATCAGGCAGTGGGCACTGAAGCTTTCTTT	CASSQDQAVGTEAFF
.	TRBJ2-1	.	TRBV27	TGTGCCAGCAGTTATTCAGCCTACTCCTACAATGAGCAGTTCTTC	CASSYSAYSYNEQFF
.	TRBJ1-1	.	TRBV27	TGTGCCAGCAGTTTAGCAGGGGTGGATACTGAAGCTTTCTTT	CASSLAGVDTEAFF
.	TRBJ2-4	.	TRBV2	TGTGCCAGCAGTTCGGGACACTGGAACATTCAGTACTTC	CASSSGHWNIQYF
.	TRBJ1-5	.	TRBV2	TGTGCCAGCAGGAACAGCCGGTATAGCAATCAGCCCCAGCATTTT	CASRNSRYSNQPQHF
.	TRBJ2-7	.	TRBV7-6	TGTGCCAGCAGTTCCCGGGCTACTACCTACGAGCAGTACTTC	CASSSRATTYEQYF
.	TRBJ2-3	TRBD2	TRBV4-2	TGTGCCAGCAACAAAGACGCGGCGGGGGGCCAGGATACGCAGTATTTT	CASNKDAAGGQDTQYF
once	TRBJ1-5	.	TRBV6-1	TGTGCCAGCAGTGTATCGGGACTGCTCAATCAGCCCCAGCATTTT	CASSVSGLLNQPQHF
.	TRBJ2-3	TRBD2	TRBV4-2	TGTGCCAGCAGCCAAAGACTAGCGGGAGGTTCAGATACGCAGTATTTT	CASSQRLAGGSDTQYF
.	TRBJ2-1	.	TRBV3-1	TGTGCCAGCAGCCCCCGAGGTGACACCAGCTCCTACAATGAGCAGTTCTTC	CASSPRGDTSSYNEQFF
.	TRBJ2-7	TRBD1	TRBV10-3	TGTGCCATCAGTGAGTCCTTGACAGGGCTCTCCTACGAGCAGTACTTC	CAISESLTGLSYEQYF
.	TRBJ2-5	.	TRBV20-1	TGCAGTGCTACGAACGGAGGGACGCAAGAGACCCAGTACTTC	CSATNGGTQETQYF
once	TRBJ2-3	.	TRBV12-3/TRBV12-4	TGTGTCAGCAGTTTCTCCGGCACAGATACGCAGTATTTT	CVSSFSGTDTQYF
.	TRBJ1-2	.	TRBV19	TGTGCCAGTAGTTTGGCTAACTATGGCTACACCTTC	CASSLANYGYTF
.	TRBJ1-2	.	TRBV13	TGTGCCAGCAGCCGCCCATGGGGCAGGGATAAGAACTATGGCTACACCTTC	CASSRPWGRDKNYGYTF
.	TRBJ2-5	TRBD2	TRBV6-2/TRBV6-3	TGTGCCAGCAGCGCCGGACTAGCATCAGAGACCCAGTACTTC	CASSAGLASETQYF
.	TRBJ1-6	.	TRBV28	TGTGCCAGCAGTCTAAAGCCGGATCATTCACCCCTCCACTTT	CASSLKPDHSPLHF
.	TRBJ2-7	TRBD1	TRBV28	TGTGCCAGCAGCTCCCCTCGGGACAGCCAAACCTACGAGCAGTACTTC	CASSSPRDSQTYEQYF
.	TRBJ2-1	.	TRBV19	TGTGCCAGTACCCCGGGACTTAATTCCTACAATGAGCAGTTCTTC	CASTPGLNSYNEQFF
.	TRBJ2-7	TRBD2	TRBV27	TGTGCCAGCAGTGGAACTAGCGGGCTTTACTCCTACGAGCAGTACTTC	CASSGTSGLYSYEQYF
.	TRBJ2-7	.	TRBV28	TGTGCCTGCAGTTTATCTGGACCCTTCTACGAGCAGTACTTC	CACSLSGPFYEQYF
.	TRBJ2-5	.	TRBV12-3/TRBV12-4	TGTGCCAGCAGCCACGGTCCGGTGATTAAAGAGACCCAGTACTTC	CASSHGPVIKETQYF
.	TRBJ1-1	.	TRBV11-2	TGTGCCAGCAGCTCGGGGGCCCGAGCTTTCTTT	CASSSGARAFF
.	TRBJ2-7	.	TRBV7-2	TGTGCCAGCAGCTTAGGTGACTACGATCCCGAGCAGTACTTC	CASSLGDYDPEQYF
few	TRBJ2-7	TRBD1	TRBV7-9	TGTGCCAGCAGCTTATACTCAGGGGGTGCCTACGAGCAGTACTTC	CASSLYSGGAYEQYF
.	TRBJ2-1	TRBD2	TRBV14	TGTGCCAGCAGCCAAACTAGCGTCCTCTACAATGAGCAGTTCTTC	CASSQTSVLYNEQFF
.	TRBJ1-5	TRBD1	TRBV28	TGTGCCAGCAGGGAAGGACAGGGGGCCCAGCCCCAGCATTTT	CASREGQGAQPQHF
.	TRBJ2-1	.	TRBV6-4	TGTGCCAGCAGCCCGGAGGGCCTCAGCTCCTACAATGAGCAGTTCTTC	CASSPEGLSSYNEQFF
.	TRBJ2-3	TRBD2	TRBV5-4	TGTGCCAGCAGCCCCCTAACTAGCGGGAGTGGCGATACGCAGTATTTT	CASSPLTSGSGDTQYF
.	TRBJ2-3	.	TRBV19	TGTGCCAGTAGCTTAGTACCGGACCTCCTCCGGGGAGATACGCAGTATTTT	CASSLVPDLLRGDTQYF
few	TRBJ2-5	TRBD2	TRBV4-1	TGCGCCAGCAGCCGTCGGACCCTCGGGAGGGAGACCCAGTACTTC	CASSRRTLGRETQYF
.	TRBJ2-3	.	TRBV30	TGTGCCTGGAGTTTCTCAGATACGCAGTATTTT	CAWSFSDTQYF
.	TRBJ1-2	.	TRBV27	TGTGCCAGCAGTCCGGGAGGTCCGGCATATGGCTACACCTTC	CASSPGGPAYGYTF
few	TRBJ2-7	.	TRBV5-1	TGCGCCAGCAGCTTGGTGGGGCCTACCTACGAGCAGTACTTC	CASSLVGPTYEQYF
.	TRBJ2-1	.	TRBV7-9	TGTGCCAGCAGCTTAGCTCCGTTGGATGCCTACAATGAGCAGTTCTTC	CASSLAPLDAYNEQFF
.	TRBJ2-1	.	TRBV9	TGTGCCAGCAGCGTAGAGATGCAGGTCGGGAACAATGAGCAGTTCTTC	CASSVEMQVGNNEQFF
.	TRBJ2-7	.	TRBV29-1	TGCAGCGCCGCGGTCCCCTACGAGCAGTACTTC	CSAAVPYEQYF
.	TRBJ2-3	TRBD2	TRBV10-3	TGTGCCATCAGTTATCACCCTGGGGAGGGCCCGGATACGCAGTATTTT	CAISYHPGEGPDTQYF
.	TRBJ2-1	.	TRBV7-9	TGTGCCAGCAGCTATCCGGGACCACGATCCTACAATGAGCAGTTCTTC	CASSYPGPRSYNEQFF
.	TRBJ1-5	TRBD1	TRBV7-9	TGTGCCAGCAGCTTATGGACAGGGGATAGCAATCAGCCCCAGCATTTT	CASSLWTGDSNQPQHF
.	TRBJ1-2	.	TRBV28	TGTGCCAGCAGTTTGGCAGGGGACGGTTATGGCTACACCTTC	CASSLAGDGYGYTF
.	TRBJ2-7	TRBD1	TRBV10-3	TGTGCCATCAGATACGGACAGGGCTACGAGCAGTACTTC	CAIRYGQGYEQYF
.	TRBJ2-3	TRBD2	TRBV27	TGTGCCAGCAGCCCCTTGACGACTAGCGTAGATACGCAGTATTTT	CASSPLTTSVDTQYF
.	TRBJ1-5	.	TRBV30	TGTGCCTGGAGTACGACAGCCCAAGGTGGCAATCAGCCCCAGCATTTT	CAWSTTAQGGNQPQHF
.	TRBJ2-7	.	TRBV6-2/TRBV6-3	TGTGCCAGCAGTTACGACAGCGCTACCTACGAGCAGTACTTC	CASSYDSATYEQYF
.	TRBJ2-5	TRBD2	TRBV7-9	TGTGCCAGCGGGCCCCCCCGGGGACTAGCGCCCGGATGGGAGACCCAGTACTTC	CASGPPRGLAPGWETQYF
.	TRBJ1-3	.	TRBV6-1	TGTGCCAGCACCGAACGAACAGAGGGAACTGGAAACACCATATATTTT	CASTERTEGTGNTIYF
.	TRBJ1-2	.	TRBV15	TGTGCCACCAGCAGAGATCTGGTACAGGGAACTGGCTACACCTTC	CATSRDLVQGTGYTF
.	TRBJ1-4	TRBD1	TRBV9	TGTGCCAGCAGCGTAGAGGGGGACAGTGATGAAAAACTGTTTTTT	CASSVEGDSDEKLFF
.	TRBJ2-1	.	TRBV6-4	TGTGCCAGCAGTGACAGAGAGGGGTCCTACAATGAGCAGTTCTTC	CASSDREGSYNEQFF
.	TRBJ2-7	.	TRBV18	TGTGCCAGCTCACCCCTTTCCAGGTCCTACGAGCAGTACTTC	CASSPLSRSYEQYF
once	TRBJ2-7	.	TRBV4-3	TGCGCCAGCAGCCAAGATTACCGCGGGGATGAGAACGAGCAGTACTTC	CASSQDYRGDENEQYF
.	TRBJ2-5	.	TRBV28	TGTGCCAGCAGTCCCCCGGGGCTATTTCAAGAGACCCAGTACTTC	CASSPPGLFQETQYF
.	TRBJ2-7	.	TRBV28	TGTGCCTTAGAAAAGGTCCAGGGGCCTTCCTACGAGCAGTACTTC	CALEKVQGPSYEQYF
.	TRBJ2-7	.	TRBV29-1	TGCAGCGTTGAAGATGGGGCCAGAGAGTACGAGCAGTACTTC	CSVEDGAREYEQYF
.	TRBJ2-5	TRBD1	TRBV27	TGTGCCAGCAGTCCCCTCCGAGGACAGGTCGGGGCCCAAGAGACCCAGTACTTC	CASSPLRGQVGAQETQYF
.	TRBJ2-5	TRBD2	TRBV20-1	TGCAGTGCTAGAGCTCAGACTAGCGGGGAAGAGACCCAGTACTTC	CSARAQTSGEETQYF
.	TRBJ2-3	TRBD1	TRBV30	TGTGCCTGGAGTCGGACAGGGGGCAATCTAGATACGCAGTATTTT	CAWSRTGGNLDTQYF
few	TRBJ2-1	.	TRBV7-9	TGTGCCAGCAGCTTGACGGTCAGCTCCTACAATGAGCAGTTCTTC	CASSLTVSSYNEQFF